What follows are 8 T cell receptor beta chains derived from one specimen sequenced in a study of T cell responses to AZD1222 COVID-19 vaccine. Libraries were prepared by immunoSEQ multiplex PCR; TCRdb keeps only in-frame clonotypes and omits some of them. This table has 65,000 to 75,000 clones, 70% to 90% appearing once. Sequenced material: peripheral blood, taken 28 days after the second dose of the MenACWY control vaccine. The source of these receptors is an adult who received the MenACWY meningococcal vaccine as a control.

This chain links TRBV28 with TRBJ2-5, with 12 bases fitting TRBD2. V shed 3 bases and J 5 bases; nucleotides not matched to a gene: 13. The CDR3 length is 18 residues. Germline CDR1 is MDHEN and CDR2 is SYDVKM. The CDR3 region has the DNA TGTGCCAGCAGTTTTGGGTCCCGGGCTAGCGGGAGGGGGGAGACCCAGTACTTC. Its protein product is CASSFGSRASGRGETQYF.

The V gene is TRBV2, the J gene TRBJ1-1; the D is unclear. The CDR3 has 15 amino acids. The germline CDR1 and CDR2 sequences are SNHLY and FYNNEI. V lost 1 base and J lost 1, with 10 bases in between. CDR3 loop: CASSEGAATNTEAFF. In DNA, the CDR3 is TGTGCCAGCAGTGAAGGGGCGGCGACGAACACTGAAGCTTTCTTT.

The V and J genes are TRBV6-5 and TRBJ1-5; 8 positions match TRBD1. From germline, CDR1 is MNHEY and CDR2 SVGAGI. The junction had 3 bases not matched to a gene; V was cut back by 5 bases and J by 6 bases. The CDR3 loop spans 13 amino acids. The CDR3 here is CASSPDRVQPQHF. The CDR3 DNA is TGTGCCAGCAGTCCGGACAGGGTTCAGCCCCAGCATTTT.

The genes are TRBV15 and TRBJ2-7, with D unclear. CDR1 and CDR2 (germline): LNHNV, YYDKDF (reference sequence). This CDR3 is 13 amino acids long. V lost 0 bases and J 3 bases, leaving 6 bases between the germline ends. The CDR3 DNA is TGTGCCACCAGCAGAGATTTTGGCTACGAGCAGTACTTC. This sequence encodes CATSRDFGYEQYF.

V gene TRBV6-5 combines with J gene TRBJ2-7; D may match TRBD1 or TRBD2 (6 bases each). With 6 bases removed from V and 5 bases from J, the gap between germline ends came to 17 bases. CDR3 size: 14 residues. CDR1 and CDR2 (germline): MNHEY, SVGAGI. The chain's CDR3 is CASSPGGGLNEQYF. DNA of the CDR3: TGTGCCAGCAGCCCCGGAGGGGGGCTAAACGAGCAGTACTTC.

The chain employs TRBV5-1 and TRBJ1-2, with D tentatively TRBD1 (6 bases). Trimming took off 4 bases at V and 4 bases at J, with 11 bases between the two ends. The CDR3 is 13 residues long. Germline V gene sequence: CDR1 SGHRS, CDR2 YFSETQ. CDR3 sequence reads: CASSRGGFYGYTF. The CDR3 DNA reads TGCGCCAGCAGCCGAGGGGGGTTCTATGGCTACACCTTC.

The CDR3 spells CASSPTGGDHYSPLHF. As DNA, the CDR3 is TGCGCCAGCAGCCCTACAGGGGGTGATCACTATTCACCCCTCCACTTT. The chain recombines TRBV4-1 with TRBJ1-6; 8 bases agree with TRBD1. Per the germline V gene, CDR1 is MGHRA and CDR2 is YSYEKL. The CDR3 runs 16 residues. V lost 4 bases to trimming and J lost 8 bases; unmatched junction nucleotides: 10.

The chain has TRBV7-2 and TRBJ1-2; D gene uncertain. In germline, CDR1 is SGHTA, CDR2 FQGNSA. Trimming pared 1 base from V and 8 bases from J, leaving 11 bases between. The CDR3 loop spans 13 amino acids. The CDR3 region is CASSLVGSQGYTF. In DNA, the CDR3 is TGTGCCAGCAGCTTAGTCGGCAGCCAGGGCTACACCTTC.